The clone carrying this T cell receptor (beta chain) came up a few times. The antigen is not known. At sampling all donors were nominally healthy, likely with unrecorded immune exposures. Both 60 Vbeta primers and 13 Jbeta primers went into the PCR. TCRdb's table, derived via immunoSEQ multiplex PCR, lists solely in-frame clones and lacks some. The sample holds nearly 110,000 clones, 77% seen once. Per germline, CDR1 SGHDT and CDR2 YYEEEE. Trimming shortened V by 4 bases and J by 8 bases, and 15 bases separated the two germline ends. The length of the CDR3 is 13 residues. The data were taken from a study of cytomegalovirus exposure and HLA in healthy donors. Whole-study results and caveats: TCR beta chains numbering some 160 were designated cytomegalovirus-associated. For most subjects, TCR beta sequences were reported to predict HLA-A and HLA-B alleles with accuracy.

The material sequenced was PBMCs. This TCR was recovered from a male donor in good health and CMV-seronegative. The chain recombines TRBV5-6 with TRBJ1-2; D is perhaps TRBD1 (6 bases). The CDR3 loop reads CASSPERGQGYTF. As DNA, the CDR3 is TGTGCCAGCAGCCCGGAGCGGGGGCAGGGCTACACCTTC.